The 3 T cell receptor beta chains below all came from one sample that was sequenced in a study of blood T cells in healthy people across ages. A second PCR, run for about 7 to 11 cycles, used a sample-barcoded 5' primer plus a J-beta primer mix. MiXCR was run by TCRdb on the 5' RACE reads, yielding one entry per CDR3 protein. The data show 1,500,000 or so distinct CDR3 sequences, about 42% seen once. Sequenced material: blood. The source is a woman under 30 in good health.

The chain couples TRBV4-3 to TRBJ2-7; TRBD1 matches at 10 bases. The CDR3 covers 17 residues. Germline trimming cut 0 bases from V and 5 bases from J; bases unmatched to any gene: 10. Germline V gene data show CDR1 as LGHNA and CDR2 as YSLEER. This CDR3 reads CASSQDVTGGLNDEQYF. The DNA for the CDR3 is TGCGCCAGCAGCCAAGATGTGACAGGGGGCCTAAATGACGAGCAGTACTTC.

This chain links TRBV29-1 with TRBJ2-4; D is uncertain. Near its end, the DNA agrees better with TRBJ2-7, so the J call may be wrong. The CDR3 runs 15 residues. Germline V gene data show CDR1 as SQVTM and CDR2 as ANQGSEA. CDR3 sequence reads: CSVEDWSSSPYEQYF. The CDR3 DNA follows: TGCAGCGTTGAAGATTGGTCCAGTTCGCCCTACGAGCAGTACTTC.

The chain couples TRBV28 to TRBJ2-5; the D gene could be TRBD1 or TRBD2 (5 bases each). The CDR3 runs to 15 residues. In germline, CDR1 is MDHEN, CDR2 SYDVKM. The V gene lost 5 bases and the J gene lost 0 bases, with 13 bases spanning the gap. The CDR3 region is CASSLGTVYQETQYF. The CDR3, as DNA: TGTGCCAGCAGTCTTGGGACCGTTTACCAAGAGACCCAGTACTTC.